These 27 T cell receptor beta chains were sequenced from one sample in a study of T-cell memory formation after mild COVID-19. Using its own MiXCR run on the 5' RACE reads, TCRdb lists one record per CDR3 protein. The sample holds around 130,000 distinct CDR3 sequences; 15% to 20% are singletons and the top ten take 5.2%. Sequenced material: PBMCs or a T cell subset sorted from them (not recorded which). These receptors were obtained from a man younger than 35 who had mild COVID-19 (a few samples of this study predate the infection). Cell type and time point are not known.

This clonotype was counted a few times. The J gene is TRBJ1-4, the V gene TRBV12-3 or TRBV12-4; 8 bases align to TRBD1. The trim removed 8 bases at V and 7 bases at J, leaving 6 bases unmatched. CDR3 length: 13 residues. This CDR3 is CASRRGRVEKLFF. As DNA, the CDR3 is TGTGCCAGCCGCAGGGGGCGCGTTGAAAAACTGTTTTTT.

The chain combines TRBV6-2 or TRBV6-3 with TRBJ2-2; D unclear. Germline values: CDR1 MNHEY, CDR2 SVGEGT. Trimming took 7 bases from V and 5 from J, leaving 11 bases between them. This CDR3 is built from 13 residues. CDR3: CASTQVGTGELFF. DNA for the CDR3: TGTGCCAGCACTCAGGTGGGGACCGGGGAGCTGTTTTTT.

This clonotype turned up a few times. This CDR3 is CSARDHWGRTFF. The CDR3 DNA reads as TGCAGTGCTAGAGATCACTGGGGCAGGACTTTCTTT. The rearrangement links TRBV20-1 to TRBJ1-1; D is perhaps TRBD1 (5 bases). CDR1 is DFQATT, CDR2 SNEGSKA, per germline (reference sequence). The CDR3 contains 12 residues. V was shortened by 0 bases and J by 12 bases, with 14 bases between the two germline ends.

The chain carries TRBV18 and TRBJ1-5; TRBD1 matches at 8 bases. V trimming: 4 bases; J trimming: 9 bases; junction bases outside the gene matches: 8. The CDR3 is 14 residues long. Germline V gives CDR1 KGHSH, CDR2 LQKENI. For the CDR3, the DNA is TGTGCCAGCTCACAGGACAGGGCCGGTGGGCCCCAGCATTTT. Residues: CASSQDRAGGPQHF.

This clonotype was observed a handful of times. The V gene is TRBV6-2 or TRBV6-3, the J gene TRBJ2-4; 9 positions match TRBD2. Germline V gene sequence: CDR1 MNHEY, CDR2 SVGEGT. Trimming removed 0 bases from V and 12 bases from J; junction bases left unmatched: 6. The CDR3 covers 14 residues. The CDR3 bases are TGTGCCAGCAGTTACTCCCAGGCGGGGGGGCGTCAGTACTTC. It codes for CASSYSQAGGRQYF.

The chain combines TRBV4-2 with TRBJ2-5; a possible D gene is TRBD2 (6 bases). The germline V and J ends were trimmed by 0 bases and 5 bases, with 16 bases remaining between them. CDR3 length: 16 residues. Germline V lookup: CDR1 LGHNA, CDR2 YNFKEQ. The CDR3: CASSQDSRGAGETQYF. CDR3 nucleotide sequence: TGTGCCAGCAGCCAAGATTCTCGCGGGGCGGGGGAGACCCAGTACTTC.

The rearrangement uses TRBV24-1 and TRBJ2-3; D is uncertain. With 3 bases removed from V and 4 bases from J, the gap between germline ends came to 13 bases. The CDR3 loop spans 15 amino acids. The germline V gene encodes CDR1 KGHDR and CDR2 SFDVKD. CDR3 nucleotide sequence: TGTGCCACCAGTGATGGTAGCTCCTCCGCAGATACGCAGTATTTT. Amino acid sequence: CATSDGSSSADTQYF.

The chain employs TRBV6-2 or TRBV6-3 and TRBJ1-1; no definite D call. Germline loops: CDR1 MNHEY, CDR2 SVGEGT. The CDR3 runs 11 residues. Between the trimmed V and J ends, which lost 2 bases and 8 bases, there was a span of 6 bases. The CDR3 region is CASSYVLEAFF. CDR3 nucleotide sequence: TGTGCCAGCAGTTACGTGTTGGAAGCTTTCTTT.

The J gene is TRBJ1-1, the V gene TRBV29-1; no firm D call. This CDR3 region has 13 residues. Germline V CDR1 and CDR2: SQVTM, ANQGSEA. V lost 0 bases and J 4 bases, leaving 9 bases between the germline ends. CDR3 protein: CSVEEVFSTEAFF. CDR3 DNA: TGCAGCGTTGAAGAGGTTTTCAGCACTGAAGCTTTCTTT.

V is TRBV7-2 and J is TRBJ2-7; D not certain. V lost 5 bases and J 0 bases, leaving 11 bases between the germline ends. This CDR3 contains 14 residues. Per the germline V gene, CDR1 is SGHTA and CDR2 is FQGNSA. The CDR3 sequence is CASSPTVVSYEQYF. CDR3 DNA: TGTGCCAGCAGCCCCACAGTGGTCTCCTACGAGCAGTACTTC.

Only a few counts were recorded for this clonotype. DNA for the CDR3: TGTGCCTGGATGGTGAGGTCGGGCACTGAAGCTTTCTTT. Amino acids: CAWMVRSGTEAFF. This rearrangement joins TRBV30 to TRBJ1-1; D is unresolved. V gave up 4 bases and J gave up 4 bases, with 13 bases separating them. The CDR3 loop spans 13 amino acids. Germline CDR1 and CDR2: GTSNPN and SVGIG (reference sequence). The full variable domain, completed using reference TRBV30 and TRBJ1-1, is SQTIHQWPATLVQPVGSPLSLECTVEGTSNPNLYWYRQAAGRGLQLLFYSVGIGQISSEVPQNLSASRPQDRQFILSSKKLLLSDSGFYLCAWMVRSGTEAFFGQGTRLTVV.

This clonotype was picked up many times. The rearrangement joins TRBV10-3 to TRBJ2-1; no clear D gene. Trimming took 7 bases from V and 5 from J, leaving 12 bases between them. The CDR3 covers 13 residues. Germline V gives CDR1 ENHRY, CDR2 SYGVKD. CDR3 DNA: TGTGCCATCAAGTCTGGGGAAAACAATGAGCAGTTCTTC. Its translation: CAIKSGENNEQFF.

This clonotype has only a few counts. The CDR3 loop is CAISIVPRNEQFF. Written as DNA, the CDR3 is TGTGCCATCAGTATAGTCCCCCGTAATGAGCAGTTCTTC. The V and J genes are TRBV10-3 and TRBJ2-1, with D unclear. Deletions cut 5 bases from V and 7 bases from J, with 12 bases between. Looked up from germline, CDR1 is ENHRY and CDR2 is SYGVKD. The CDR3 extends over 13 amino acids.

This clonotype appeared a few times. The V and J genes are TRBV29-1 and TRBJ1-1; D gene uncertain. CDR1 is SQVTM, CDR2 ANQGSEA, per germline. V lost 7 bases and J lost 7, with 16 bases in between. This CDR3 contains 12 residues. The DNA of the CDR3 is TGCAGCGGAGGTTCGTTGGAGCTTGAAGCTTTCTTT. This sequence encodes CSGGSLELEAFF.

The gene calls are TRBV12-3 or TRBV12-4 and TRBJ1-1, with unresolved D. Trimming stripped 3 bases from V and 5 bases from J, with 10 bases between. CDR3 length: 13 amino acids. CDR3 residues: CASSFIRDTEAFF. DNA for the CDR3: TGTGCCAGCAGTTTTATTCGTGATACTGAAGCTTTCTTT.

This chain connects TRBV5-1 to TRBJ2-7; tentatively, D is TRBD1 (6 bases). The V end was cut by 0 bases, the J end by 0 bases, with 10 bases between. Germline lookup yields CDR1 SGHRS and CDR2 YFSETQ. The CDR3 spans 15 residues. The CDR3 DNA reads as TGCGCCAGCAGCTTGGGTGGGGGCCGCTCCTACGAGCAGTACTTC. Its protein is CASSLGGGRSYEQYF.

This clonotype was picked up a small number of times. The genes are TRBV20-1 and TRBJ1-1; D is ambiguous. The CDR3 has 15 residues. V was cut by 1 base and J by 1 base, with 13 bases left in between. The germline V gene encodes CDR1 DFQATT and CDR2 SNEGSKA (reference sequence). The CDR3 coding sequence is TGCAGTGCTAGAGGTCCCCGGGCGGCGAACACTGAAGCTTTCTTT. Encoded protein: CSARGPRAANTEAFF.

CDR3 in amino acids: CASSVTENTGELFF. CDR3 sequence (DNA): TGTGCCAGCAGCGTGACAGAGAACACCGGGGAGCTGTTTTTT. J is TRBJ2-2 and V is TRBV7-9; D is perhaps TRBD1 (5 bases). CDR3 length equals 14 residues. V lost 5 bases and J 1 base, leaving 8 bases between the germline ends. Germline lookup yields CDR1 SEHNR and CDR2 FQNEAQ (reference sequence). The whole variable domain, remainder taken from reference TRBV7-9 and TRBJ2-2, is DTGVSQNPRHKITKRGQNVTFRCDPISEHNRLYWYRQTLGQGPEFLTYFQNEAQLEKSRLLSDRFSAERPKGSFSTLEIQRTEQGDSAMYLCASSVTENTGELFFGEGSRLTVL.

This clonotype has only a few counts. The V gene is TRBV6-2 or TRBV6-3, the J gene TRBJ2-3, with TRBD1 identical over 9 bases. The CDR3 covers 15 residues. V lost 4 bases, J lost 6 bases, and 8 bases stayed unmatched. Looked up from germline, CDR1 is MNHEY and CDR2 is SVGEGT. This chain's CDR3 is CASSLTGGFRDTQYF. The CDR3, as DNA: TGTGCCAGCAGTTTAACAGGGGGCTTCAGGGATACGCAGTATTTT.

This chain joins TRBV12-5 and TRBJ1-2, with TRBD1 matching 8 bases. Germline CDR1 is LGHNT and CDR2 is FRNRAP. The CDR3 extends over 18 amino acids. V trimming: 7 bases; J trimming: 4 bases; junction bases outside the gene matches: 20. CDR3 protein: CASVPNVLGTGSSYGYTF. The CDR3, as DNA: TGTGCTAGTGTTCCCAACGTACTAGGGACAGGCAGTTCCTATGGCTACACCTTC.

There are a few counts of this clonotype. The chain has TRBV7-2 and TRBJ1-5; the D is unclear. This CDR3 has 13 residues. Per germline, CDR1 SGHTA and CDR2 FQGNSA. The V end lost 6 bases, the J end lost 1 base, and 7 bases lay between the germline ends. CDR3 protein: CASRGESNQPQHF. The CDR3 DNA sequence: TGTGCCAGCAGGGGCGAAAGCAATCAGCCCCAGCATTTT.

This clonotype was observed many times. The chain has TRBV7-3 and TRBJ2-3; possible D gene TRBD2, 6 bases. The germline V and J ends were trimmed by 4 bases and 2 bases, with 10 bases remaining between them. The CDR3 spans 14 residues. Germline CDR1 SGHTA, CDR2 FQGTGA. The CDR3 loop reads CASSSGGSTDTQYF. The CDR3 DNA follows: TGTGCCAGCAGCTCCGGGGGTTCCACAGATACGCAGTATTTT.

The rearrangement uses TRBV4-3 and TRBJ2-7, with TRBD1 matching 7 bases. V was clipped by 4 bases and J by 2 bases; unmatched bases: 11. There are 16 residues in the CDR3. In germline, CDR1 is LGHNA, CDR2 YSLEER. The CDR3 nucleotides read TGCGCCAGCAGCCGCGCTTATGAGACAGGGACCTACGAGCAGTACTTC. This encodes CASSRAYETGTYEQYF.

The rearrangement joins TRBV27 to TRBJ1-2; D call uncertain. This CDR3 is 16 amino acids long. The germline V and J ends were trimmed by 2 bases and 2 bases, with 15 bases remaining between them. Germline V gene sequence: CDR1 MNHEY, CDR2 SMNVEV (reference sequence). CDR3 DNA: TGTGCCAGCAGTTTAGGTCCGGGGTTCGTAAACTATGGCTACACCTTC. It yields the protein CASSLGPGFVNYGYTF.

This clonotype was seen a few times. J is TRBJ2-3 and V is TRBV7-2, with 11 bases identical to TRBD2. Per germline, CDR1 SGHTA and CDR2 FQGNSA. V shed 4 bases and J 1 base; nucleotides not matched to a gene: 7. This CDR3 is built from 17 residues. The CDR3 DNA follows: TGTGCCAGCAGCTCATACTCGGGACTAGCGGGCACAGATACGCAGTATTTT. The encoded protein is CASSSYSGLAGTDTQYF.

This sequence joins TRBV6-1 and TRBJ1-1, with D maybe TRBD1 (5 bases). Trimming pared 6 bases from V and 1 base from J, leaving 15 bases between. The CDR3 loop spans 15 amino acids. Germline CDR1 reads MNHNS; CDR2 reads SASEGT. CDR3 in amino acids: CASRNATDPNTEAFF. The DNA for the CDR3 is TGTGCCAGCAGGAACGCGACAGACCCGAACACTGAAGCTTTCTTT.

This clonotype was seen a handful of times. CDR3 in DNA: TGTGCCAGCAGCTTACAAGTCTCCTATAATTCACCCCTCCACTTT. This translates into CASSLQVSYNSPLHF. This sequence joins TRBV7-2 and TRBJ1-6; no reliable D call. The germline V gene encodes CDR1 SGHTA and CDR2 FQGNSA. V lost 2 bases, J lost 0 bases, and 5 bases lay in between. The CDR3 has 15 residues.